Each of the 27 T cell receptor beta chains below was sequenced from the same sample in a study of patients and donors after allogeneic stem cell transplantation. TCRdb re-called the RT-PCR reads through MiXCR, storing one row per CDR3 protein. The sample carries roughly 960,000 distinct CDR3 sequences, roughly 17% recorded once. Material for sequencing was blood, either unsorted or a sorted T cell fraction (not recorded which). Source of these receptors: a human donor who was either an allogeneic HSCT recipient or a stem cell or donor lymphocyte infusion donor (not recorded which). It is not recorded whose cells these are; they may come from a transplant donor.

This clonotype has only a few counts. The chain joins TRBV5-1 to TRBJ2-7; TRBD2 might be the D (6 bases). This CDR3 is 14 amino acids long. Germline CDR1 and CDR2: SGHRS and YFSETQ. Trimming removed 0 bases from V and 5 bases from J, with 12 bases in between. Written as DNA, the CDR3 is TGCGCCAGCAGCTTGGTGGCGGGAAGTGACGAGCAGTACTTC. Amino acids: CASSLVAGSDEQYF.

The chain links TRBV7-2 to TRBJ1-2; 9 positions match TRBD1. This CDR3 has 14 residues. CDR1 and CDR2 (germline): SGHTA, FQGNSA. The J segment lost 6 bases and the V segment lost 3 bases, leaving 5 bases of the junction unmatched. The CDR3 DNA is TGTGCCAGCAGCTTGGTCGGGACAGGGAATGGCTACACCTTC. This translates into CASSLVGTGNGYTF.

This clonotype was seen repeatedly, ten times or more. The rearrangement uses TRBV12-3 or TRBV12-4 and TRBJ1-1; a possible D gene is TRBD1 (5 bases). This CDR3 has 13 residues. V dropped 6 bases and J dropped 4 bases, with 12 bases sitting between them. CDR3 coding DNA: TGTGCCAGCAGCCTCACGCAGGGCACTGAAGCTTTCTTT. Translated, it gives CASSLTQGTEAFF.

This clonotype has a handful of counts. V gene TRBV7-7 combines with J gene TRBJ2-2; D is unclear. The ends were cut back, 4 bases at V and 2 bases at J, with 11 bases in the middle. Germline V gene sequence: CDR1 SSHAT, CDR2 FNYEAQ (reference sequence). This CDR3 contains 15 residues. CDR3 sequence reads: CASSSDDPNTGELFF. The CDR3, as DNA: TGTGCCAGCAGCTCCGACGATCCAAACACCGGGGAGCTGTTTTTT.

This clonotype was detected once. The rearrangement links TRBV3-1 to TRBJ2-5; no clear D gene. Deletions cut 0 bases from V and 5 bases from J, with 13 bases between. The CDR3 sequence is 15 residues long. The germline CDR1 and CDR2 sequences are LGHDT and YNNKEL (reference sequence). CDR3 in amino acids: CASSQDRVEMETQYF. CDR3 coding DNA: TGTGCCAGCAGCCAAGATCGGGTAGAGATGGAGACCCAGTACTTC.

This clonotype has just a few counts. J is TRBJ2-1 and V is TRBV15; no clear D gene. The CDR3 covers 15 residues. Germline V gene lookup returns CDR1 LNHNV and CDR2 YYDKDF (reference sequence). Trimming cost V 0 bases and J 0 bases, with 6 bases left between them. CDR3 in DNA: TGTGCCACCAGCAGAGAGACCGGCTCCTACAATGAGCAGTTCTTC. This sequence encodes CATSRETGSYNEQFF.

This clonotype has just a few counts. This chain connects TRBV18 to TRBJ1-6; D unresolved. The CDR3 is 13 amino acids. V was pared by 3 bases and J by 3 bases, with 3 bases between. Germline V lookup: CDR1 KGHSH, CDR2 LQKENI. This CDR3 reads CASSPYYNSPLHF. Here the CDR3 DNA reads TGTGCCAGCTCACCTTACTATAATTCACCCCTCCACTTT.

The V call is TRBV5-1, the J call TRBJ1-2, with unresolved D. V lost 4 bases, J lost 6 bases, and 16 bases lay in between. The CDR3 loop spans 14 amino acids. Looked up from germline, CDR1 is SGHRS and CDR2 is YFSETQ. The CDR3 coding sequence is TGCGCCAGCAGCAGCATCGGCAGGAAGAATGGCTACACCTTC. Translating gives CASSSIGRKNGYTF.

This clonotype appeared many times. This chain uses TRBV5-1 with TRBJ2-1; 14 bases agree with TRBD2. This CDR3 comprises 18 residues. Germline V gives CDR1 SGHRS, CDR2 YFSETQ. V was clipped by 0 bases and J by 3 bases; unmatched bases: 5. The CDR3 DNA sequence: TGCGCCAGCAGCTTGGGACTAGCGGGAGGGCCGTTCTACAATGAGCAGTTCTTC. Translated: CASSLGLAGGPFYNEQFF.

The V and J genes are TRBV6-1 and TRBJ2-7; D perhaps matches TRBD1 (5 bases). Germline CDR1 MNHNS, CDR2 SASEGT. Trimming pared 7 bases from V and 6 bases from J, leaving 13 bases between. This CDR3 comprises 12 residues. The CDR3 here is CASTLGRAEQYF. CDR3 bases: TGTGCCAGCACCCTAGGCAGGGCCGAGCAGTACTTC.

This clonotype was observed a handful of times. The chain is built from TRBV4-2 and TRBJ1-1; D is ambiguous. The CDR3 extends over 15 amino acids. Germline V lookup: CDR1 LGHNA, CDR2 YNFKEQ. V was trimmed by 1 base and J by 0 bases, leaving 9 bases between them. CDR3 sequence (DNA): TGTGCCAGCAGCCAAGCTGGGTCGGTGAACACTGAAGCTTTCTTT. It specifies CASSQAGSVNTEAFF.

The chain combines TRBV10-3 with TRBJ2-2; 11 positions match TRBD2. Germline CDR1 and CDR2: ENHRY and SYGVKD. With V trimmed by 10 bases and J by 3 bases, 13 bases remained unmatched. The CDR3 is 17 amino acids. The CDR3 protein is CATFPLAGGADTGELFF. The CDR3 nucleotides read TGTGCCACCTTCCCGCTAGCGGGGGGTGCGGACACCGGGGAGCTGTTTTTT.

V and J are TRBV7-2 and TRBJ2-1, with a weak D call TRBD2 (5 bases). V was cut by 2 bases and J by 8 bases, with 19 bases left in between. This CDR3 region has 16 residues. Germline V lookup: CDR1 SGHTA, CDR2 FQGNSA. CDR3 region: CASSLNPSISAHEQFF. CDR3 DNA sequence: TGTGCCAGCAGCTTAAATCCTAGCATAAGTGCGCATGAGCAGTTCTTC.

The chain couples TRBV5-6 to TRBJ2-7, with D possibly being TRBD1 (6 bases). The CDR3 consists of 17 residues. CDR1 SGHDT and CDR2 YYEEEE come from the germline V gene. V was cut by 5 bases and J by 5 bases, with 26 bases left in between. CDR3 coding DNA: TGTGCCAGCAGTCGGATCCCGTCCAGGGGCCCTCAGGACGAGCAGTACTTC. It translates to CASSRIPSRGPQDEQYF. The full variable domain, its missing parts supplied by reference TRBV5-6 and TRBJ2-7, is DAGVTQSPTHLIKTRGQQVTLRCSPKSGHDTVSWYQQALGQGPQFIFQYYEEEERQRGNFPDRFSGHQFPNYSSELNVNALLLGDSALYLCASSRIPSRGPQDEQYFGPGTRLTVT.

This clonotype was seen a handful of times. The chain recombines TRBV7-9 with TRBJ1-1, with 7 nucleotides matching TRBD1. CDR1 and CDR2 from the germline V gene are SEHNR and FQNEAQ (reference sequence). The CDR3 covers 14 residues. V dropped 7 bases and J dropped 4; count of bases not matched to a gene: 9. This CDR3 reads CASTSLTGATEAFF. CDR3 DNA sequence: TGTGCCAGCACCTCCCTCACAGGGGCCACTGAAGCTTTCTTT.

The chain links TRBV12-3 or TRBV12-4 to TRBJ1-2; a possible D gene is TRBD1 (5 bases). V lost 6 bases to trimming and J lost 1 base, with 15 bases between them. CDR3 length: 15 amino acids. The CDR3 reads CASSSIGELNYGYTF. The CDR3 coding sequence is TGTGCCAGCAGCTCCATAGGGGAACTTAACTATGGCTACACCTTC.

This clonotype was seen only a few times. V is TRBV10-3 and J is TRBJ2-2; 7 positions agree with TRBD2. The CDR3 sequence is 15 residues long. CDR1 and CDR2 (germline): ENHRY, SYGVKD. The J segment lost 2 bases and the V segment lost 6 bases, leaving 6 bases of the junction unmatched. The CDR3 DNA is TGTGCCATCAGAAACGGGGGGACTAACACCGGGGAGCTGTTTTTT. Translation: CAIRNGGTNTGELFF.

This clonotype was picked up a small number of times. The chain recombines TRBV5-1 with TRBJ1-1; TRBD1 aligns across 7 bases. This CDR3 contains 14 residues. The V segment lost 4 bases and the J segment 1 base; nucleotides outside the gene matches: 4. CDR1 is SGHRS, CDR2 YFSETQ, per germline. The CDR3 loop reads CASSRDSQNTEAFF. In DNA form, the CDR3 reads TGCGCCAGCAGCCGGGACAGTCAGAACACTGAAGCTTTCTTT.

In this sample, this clonotype turned up a few times. This sequence joins TRBV20-1 and TRBJ2-5; possible D gene TRBD1, 5 bases. CDR3 length equals 12 residues. Germline V lookup: CDR1 DFQATT, CDR2 SNEGSKA (reference sequence). The CDR3, as DNA: TGCAGCGGAATACAGGAACAAGAGACCCAGTACTTC. Translating it yields CSGIQEQETQYF.

This clonotype was detected only a few times. This chain uses TRBV19 with TRBJ1-4; unclear D gene. The CDR3 is 11 amino acids. Trimming stripped 7 bases from V and 5 bases from J, with 5 bases between. Germline CDR1 reads LNHDA; CDR2 reads SQIVND (reference sequence). CDR3 sequence: CASNLNEKLFF. CDR3 sequence (DNA): TGTGCCAGTAACTTGAATGAAAAACTGTTTTTT.

V and J are TRBV18 and TRBJ1-1; weak D call: TRBD1 (6 bases). Between the trimmed V and J ends, which lost 7 bases and 8 bases, there was a span of 23 bases. From germline, CDR1 is KGHSH and CDR2 LQKENI. This CDR3 has 15 amino acids. The CDR3 loop is CASLTGLIRLGEAFF. The CDR3 nucleotides read TGTGCCAGCTTGACAGGCCTGATCCGTCTTGGGGAAGCTTTCTTT.

Comments on this clonotype: Germline is not matched at one junction end, which may reflect a read error. The chain has TRBV12-3 or TRBV12-4 and TRBJ2-7; D is unresolved. There are 9 residues in the CDR3. The CDR3 loop is CARRYEQYF. The CDR3 DNA reads as TGTGCCCGCAGATACGAGCAGTACTTC.

The V call is TRBV2, the J call TRBJ2-1; 8 bases align to TRBD1. J was trimmed by 9 bases and V by 4 bases; bases with no gene match: 8. CDR1 is SNHLY, CDR2 FYNNEI, per germline. This CDR3 comprises 14 residues. CDR3 DNA: TGTGCCAGCAGTGGCAACAGGGGGTCAGGTGAGCAGTTCTTC. It specifies CASSGNRGSGEQFF. Complete variable domain (other parts from reference TRBV2 and TRBJ2-1): EPEVTQTPSHQVTQMGQEVILRCVPISNHLYFYWYRQILGQKVEFLVSFYNNEISEKSEIFDDQFSVERPDGSNFTLKIRSTKLEDSAMYFCASSGNRGSGEQFFGPGTRLTVL.

The chain is built from TRBV18 and TRBJ1-2; D perhaps matches TRBD1 (6 bases). Germline CDR1 reads KGHSH; CDR2 reads LQKENI. Trimming cost V 3 bases and J 6 bases, with 14 bases left between them. The CDR3 contains 14 residues. The CDR3 loop reads CASSPLQPGDGYTF. CDR3 in DNA: TGTGCCAGCTCACCCTTACAACCAGGGGATGGCTACACCTTC.

This chain connects TRBV20-1 to TRBJ2-1, with 14 bases that match TRBD2. CDR3 length: 15 residues. J was trimmed by 7 bases and V by 3 bases; bases with no gene match: 5. Germline CDR1 reads DFQATT; CDR2 reads SNEGSKA (reference sequence). The CDR3 DNA reads TGCAGTGCTAGTCCCGGGACTAGCGGGAGAAATGAGCAGTTCTTC. Residues: CSASPGTSGRNEQFF.

This clonotype was recorded a few times. The chain employs TRBV5-6 and TRBJ1-2; D is unresolved. The germline V gene encodes CDR1 SGHDT and CDR2 YYEEEE. The CDR3 consists of 14 residues. With 4 bases removed from V and 4 bases from J, the gap between germline ends came to 14 bases. CDR3 nucleotides: TGTGCCAGCAGCCGGAAGCCAGACCTCTATGGCTACACCTTC. Its translation is CASSRKPDLYGYTF.

This clonotype was recorded at least ten times. V and J are TRBV12-3 or TRBV12-4 and TRBJ2-3; D not resolved. The CDR3 spans 12 residues. V lost 3 bases to trimming and J lost 4 bases, with 5 bases between them. The CDR3: CASSFSADTQYF. The DNA of the CDR3 is TGTGCCAGCAGTTTTTCGGCAGATACGCAGTATTTT.